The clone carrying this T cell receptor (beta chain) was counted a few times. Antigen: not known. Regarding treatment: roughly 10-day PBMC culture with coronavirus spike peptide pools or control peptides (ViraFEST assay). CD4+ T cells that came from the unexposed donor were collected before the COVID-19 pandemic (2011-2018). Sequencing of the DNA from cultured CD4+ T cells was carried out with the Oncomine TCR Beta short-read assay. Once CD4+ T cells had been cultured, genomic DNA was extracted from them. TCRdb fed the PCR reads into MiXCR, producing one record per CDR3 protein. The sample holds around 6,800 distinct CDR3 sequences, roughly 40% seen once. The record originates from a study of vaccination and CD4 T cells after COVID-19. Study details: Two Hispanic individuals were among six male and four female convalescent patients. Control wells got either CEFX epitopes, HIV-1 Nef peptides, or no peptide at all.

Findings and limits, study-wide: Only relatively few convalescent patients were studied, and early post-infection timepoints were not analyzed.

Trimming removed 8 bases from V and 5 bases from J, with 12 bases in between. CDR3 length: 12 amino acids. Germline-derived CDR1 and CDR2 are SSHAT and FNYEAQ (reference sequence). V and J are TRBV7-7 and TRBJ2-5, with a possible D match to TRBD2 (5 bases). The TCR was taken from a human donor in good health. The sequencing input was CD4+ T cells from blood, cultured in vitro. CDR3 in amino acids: CASSAGGETQYF. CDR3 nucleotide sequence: TGTGCCAGCTCGGCGGGTGGGGAGACCCAGTACTTC.